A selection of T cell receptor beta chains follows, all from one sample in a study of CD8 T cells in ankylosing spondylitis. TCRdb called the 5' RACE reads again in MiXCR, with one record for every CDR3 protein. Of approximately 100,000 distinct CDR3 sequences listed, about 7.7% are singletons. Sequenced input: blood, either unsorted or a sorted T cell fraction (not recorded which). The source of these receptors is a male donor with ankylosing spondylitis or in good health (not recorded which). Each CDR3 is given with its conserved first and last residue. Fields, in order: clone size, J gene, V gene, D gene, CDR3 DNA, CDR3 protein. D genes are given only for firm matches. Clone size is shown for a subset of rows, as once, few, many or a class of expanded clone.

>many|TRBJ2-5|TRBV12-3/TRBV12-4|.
TGTGCCAGCAGGTCGACAGAAGAGACCCAGTACTTC
CASRSTEETQYF
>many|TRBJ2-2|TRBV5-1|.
TGCGCCAGCAGCTTAGAGTTGGGCACCGGGGAGCTGTTTTTT
CASSLELGTGELFF
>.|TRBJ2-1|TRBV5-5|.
TGTGCCAGCAGCTTGGAGGGGGTAGTTACCAATGAGCAGTTCTTC
CASSLEGVVTNEQFF
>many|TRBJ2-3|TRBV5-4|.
TGTGCCAGCAGCTTGAAGGGGGTTACAGATACGCAGTATTTT
CASSLKGVTDTQYF
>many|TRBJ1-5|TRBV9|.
TGTGCCAGCAGCGTAGAACCAGGGTATCAGCCCCAGCATTTT
CASSVEPGYQPQHF
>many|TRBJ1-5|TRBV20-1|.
TGCTGTGCTAGAGATGAGATAGCAGGCGTTTATAGCAATCAGCCCCAGCATTTT
CCARDEIAGVYSNQPQHF
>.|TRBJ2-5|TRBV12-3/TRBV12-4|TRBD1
TGTGCCAGCAGCTTGGACAGGGGGTTTCAGGAGACCCAGTACTTC
CASSLDRGFQETQYF
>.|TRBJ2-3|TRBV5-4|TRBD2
TGTGCCAACAGCCCTTCTCCCGGGAGGGAGGGAGGTTCAGATACGCAGTATTTT
CANSPSPGREGGSDTQYF
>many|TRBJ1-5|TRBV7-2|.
TGTGCCAGCAGCCGTGGGACGGATAGCAATCAGCCCCAGCATTTT
CASSRGTDSNQPQHF
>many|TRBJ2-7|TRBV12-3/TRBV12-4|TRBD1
TGTGCCAGCAGGAAACAGGGGACCTACGAGCAGTACTTC
CASRKQGTYEQYF
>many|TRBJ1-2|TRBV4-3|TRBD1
TGCGCCAGCAGCCAAGATCGAACAGGGGTATGGTATGGCTACACCTTC
CASSQDRTGVWYGYTF
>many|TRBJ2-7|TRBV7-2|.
TGTGCCAGCAGCTCTGGACCTAAGCAGTACTTC
CASSSGPKQYF
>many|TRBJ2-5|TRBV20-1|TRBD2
TGCAGTGCTACCGGGACTAGCGCTCTACCGTACCAAGAGACCCAGTACTTC
CSATGTSALPYQETQYF
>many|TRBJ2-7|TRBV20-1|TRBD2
TGCAGTGCTAAACCTCTAGCGGGAGGGTCCTACGAGCAGTACTTC
CSAKPLAGGSYEQYF
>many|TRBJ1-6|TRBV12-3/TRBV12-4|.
TGTGCCAGCACCCTAAGCTCCTATAATTCACCCCTCCACTTT
CASTLSSYNSPLHF
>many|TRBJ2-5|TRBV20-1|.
TGCAGTGCTGCAGGGTCTCGCAACCAAGAGACCCAGTACTTC
CSAAGSRNQETQYF
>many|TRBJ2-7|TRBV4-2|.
TGTGCCAGCAGCCAAGCGGACGGGGTTAGGTACGAGCAGTACTTC
CASSQADGVRYEQYF
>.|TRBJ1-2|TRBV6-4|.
TGTGCCAGCAGTGCTGTTGGAGGAGGGGACTTTGTAGGCTACACCTTC
CASSAVGGGDFVGYTF
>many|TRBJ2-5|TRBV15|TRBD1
TGTGCCACCAGCACCCGGGACAGGGGTTTGGAGACCCAGTACTTC
CATSTRDRGLETQYF
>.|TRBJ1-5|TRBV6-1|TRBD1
TGTGCCAGCAGCGGGACAGGAAACAATCAGCCCCAGCATTTT
CASSGTGNNQPQHF
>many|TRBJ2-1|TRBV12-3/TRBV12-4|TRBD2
TGTGCCAGTGTTATAGCGGGGCGAGATGAGCAGTTCTTC
CASVIAGRDEQFF
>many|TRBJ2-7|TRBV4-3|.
TGCGCCAGCAGCCAAGACTGGGCGCCGAGCTCCTACGAGCAGTACTTC
CASSQDWAPSSYEQYF
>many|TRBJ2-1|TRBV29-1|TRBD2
TGCAGCGTTGGAGCGGGAGGGCCGGATGAGCAGTTCTTC
CSVGAGGPDEQFF
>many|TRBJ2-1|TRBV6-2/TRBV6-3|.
TGTGCCAGTAGGCGGCAGGGTCGCGATGAGCAGTTCTTC
CASRRQGRDEQFF
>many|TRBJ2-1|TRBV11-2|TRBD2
TGTGCCAGCAGCTTAGGAGGGACTAGCGGGAGTATGGATGAGCAGTTCTTC
CASSLGGTSGSMDEQFF
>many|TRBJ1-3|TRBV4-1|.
TGCGCCAGCAGCCAAGGAGTTAACCTGGGGAGAAACACCATATATTTT
CASSQGVNLGRNTIYF
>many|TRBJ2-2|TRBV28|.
TGTGCCAGCAGTTTCACGGCTAGGGACACCGGGGAGCTGTTTTTT
CASSFTARDTGELFF
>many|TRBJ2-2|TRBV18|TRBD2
TGTGCCAGCTCACCACCGGGACTAGCGGGGGGAACCGGGGAGCTGTTTTTT
CASSPPGLAGGTGELFF
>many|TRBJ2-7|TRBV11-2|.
TGTGCCAGCAGCTTAGTGCTAGTCGACGAGCAGTACTTC
CASSLVLVDEQYF
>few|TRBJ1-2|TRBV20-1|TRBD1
TGCAGTGCTTTACAAGGACAGGCACGAACTCATGGCTACACCTTC
CSALQGQARTHGYTF
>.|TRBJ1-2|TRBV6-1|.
TGTGCCAGCAGTGGGACCAGAGTGCCTGGCTACACCTTC
CASSGTRVPGYTF
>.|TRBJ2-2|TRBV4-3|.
TGCGCCAGCAGTCATCCCCGACGAAGCAGGAGTGAACCCCGGGTCACCGGGGAGCTGTTTTTT
CASSHPRRSRSEPRVTGELFF
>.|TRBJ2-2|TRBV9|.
TGTGCCAGCAGCGTCAACAGGGCGCCCGGGGAGCTGTTTTTT
CASSVNRAPGELFF
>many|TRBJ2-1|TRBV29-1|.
TGCAGCGTGCCTCAGGGGCGTCAGTTCTTC
CSVPQGRQFF
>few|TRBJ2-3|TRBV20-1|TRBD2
TGCTGTGCTAGAACCTCTAGCGGGGGGGCGACAGATACGCAGTATTTT
CCARTSSGGATDTQYF